This T cell receptor beta chain derives from a study of T cell responses to AZD1222 COVID-19 vaccine. Germline V gives CDR1 LNHDA, CDR2 SQIVND (reference sequence). The J segment lost 2 bases and the V segment lost 5 bases, leaving 11 bases of the junction unmatched. This CDR3 region has 16 residues. Profiled with immunoSEQ multiplex PCR; TCRdb holds only in-frame clones, not every one. The table has 140,000 or so clones, about 86% seen once; the top ten hold approximately 4.7%. The receptor was derived from an adult who received the AZD1222 COVID-19 vaccine. The chain recombines TRBV19 with TRBJ1-1; 7 positions agree with TRBD1. The material sequenced was peripheral blood, taken 28 days after the second AZD1222 dose. CDR3 in DNA: TGTGCCAGTAGTCCGAGCCCCGGGACAGTAAACACTGAAGCTTTCTTT. It codes for CASSPSPGTVNTEAFF. The whole variable domain, filled in from reference TRBV19 and TRBJ1-1, reads DGGITQSPKYLFRKEGQNVTLSCEQNLNHDAMYWYRQDPGQGLRLIYYSQIVNDFQKGDIAEGYSVSREKKESFPLTVTSAQKNPTAFYLCASSPSPGTVNTEAFFGQGTRLTVV.